This section outlines one T cell receptor (beta chain) sequence together with its context. What it binds is not known. Assay used: immunoSEQ multiplex PCR; TCRdb lists only in-frame clones, some missing. The sample consists of more than 7,500 clones, 92% of them appearing once. The sample comes from a study of T cells in localized non-small cell lung cancer. General study findings and limits: Higher blood T cell density tracked longer overall survival. Among the top 100 tumor clones, a median about 58 appeared in adjacent lung.

Germline trimming cut 2 bases from V and 7 bases from J; bases unmatched to any gene: 6. This CDR3 has 15 amino acids. The germline V gene has CDR1 MNHEY and CDR2 SMNVEV (reference sequence). The sample in question was peripheral blood, obtained before any cancer treatment. This sequence joins TRBV27 and TRBJ2-1; TRBD2 matches at 9 bases. The sequence derives from a woman between 40 and 69 years old with stage I squamous cell lung carcinoma. CDR3 nucleotides: TGTGCCAGCAGTTTAAAAGCGGGGGGTTGGAATGAGCAGTTCTTC. Its protein is CASSLKAGGWNEQFF.